Sequencing of this T cell receptor beta chain was carried out in a study of beta chain features in type 1 diabetes. Study context: Investigators examined roughly 99,000,000 sorted cells across all samples.

The isolated RNA, all of it, was reverse transcribed, so expressed TCRB transcripts were what got sequenced. The protocol was immunoSEQ multiplex PCR, while the TCRdb copy is restricted to in-frame clones and leaves out a portion. This table holds about 740,000 clones, roughly an eighth found once. The study, taken as a whole, reports: Here, the possible influence of HLA type (on TCRB rearrangement) remained unresolved. Moderate but significant shortening of TCRB CDR3s was recorded in all four CD4+ subsets from Type 1 diabetes patients.

Sorting of CD4+ naive, central memory, regulatory and stem cell-like memory cells was performed via CD45RO/CCR7/CD25/CD127/CD95/CD27. With regard to this clone: Its antigen remains unknown.

The source of this sequence is a young man with type 1 diabetes. The source material was naive CD4+ T cells from blood.

The DNA of the CDR3 is TGTGCCAGCAGTGGTGCGGGGGGCAGTTCTGGGGCCAACGTCCTGACTTTC. Amino acid sequence: CASSGAGGSSGANVLTF. The V gene is TRBV6-1, the J gene TRBJ2-6; 8 bases are shared with TRBD2. The V gene end was trimmed by 4 bases and the J gene end by 1 base; junction bases not matched to a gene: 6. The CDR3 spans 17 residues. Germline CDR1 reads MNHNS; CDR2 reads SASEGT.